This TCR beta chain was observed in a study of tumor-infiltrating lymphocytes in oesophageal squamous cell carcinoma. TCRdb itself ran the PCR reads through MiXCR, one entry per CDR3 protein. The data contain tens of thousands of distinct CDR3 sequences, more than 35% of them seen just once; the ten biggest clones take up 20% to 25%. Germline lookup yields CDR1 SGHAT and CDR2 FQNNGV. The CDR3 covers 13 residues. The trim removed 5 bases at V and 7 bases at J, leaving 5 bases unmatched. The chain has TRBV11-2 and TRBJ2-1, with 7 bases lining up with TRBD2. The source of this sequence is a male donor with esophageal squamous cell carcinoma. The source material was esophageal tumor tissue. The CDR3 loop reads CASSLSSGNEQFF. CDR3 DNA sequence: TGTGCCAGCAGCCTCTCTAGCGGTAATGAGCAGTTCTTC. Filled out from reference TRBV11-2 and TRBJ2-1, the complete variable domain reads EAGVAQSPRYKIIEKRQSVAFWCNPISGHATLYWYQQILGQGPKLLIQFQNNGVVDDSQLPKDRFSAERLKGVDSTLKIQPAKLEDSAVYLCASSLSSGNEQFFGPGTRLTVL.